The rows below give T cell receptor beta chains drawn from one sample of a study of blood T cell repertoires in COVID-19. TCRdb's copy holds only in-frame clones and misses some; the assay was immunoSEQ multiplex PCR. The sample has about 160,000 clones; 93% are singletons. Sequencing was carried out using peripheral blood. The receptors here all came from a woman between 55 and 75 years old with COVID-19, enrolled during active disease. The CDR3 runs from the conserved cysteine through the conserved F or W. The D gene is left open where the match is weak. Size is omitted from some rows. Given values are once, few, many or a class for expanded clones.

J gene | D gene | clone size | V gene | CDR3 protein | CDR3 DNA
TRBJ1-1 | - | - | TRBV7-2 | CASSALGGRVTEAFF | TGTGCCAGCAGCGCCCTGGGAGGGAGAGTCACTGAAGCTTTCTTT
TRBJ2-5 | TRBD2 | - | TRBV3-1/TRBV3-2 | CASSQWGLAGGGETQYF | TGTGCCAGCAGCCAATGGGGACTAGCGGGGGGTGGGGAGACCCAGTACTTC
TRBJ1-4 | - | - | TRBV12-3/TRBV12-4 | CASSSGMNEKLFF | TGTGCCAGCAGTTCCGGGATGAATGAAAAACTGTTTTTT
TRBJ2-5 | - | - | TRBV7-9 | CASSFHAGPEETQYF | TGTGCCAGCAGCTTTCACGCAGGGCCAGAAGAGACCCAGTACTTC
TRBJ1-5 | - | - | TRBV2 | CASSGLGQGGNQPQHF | TGTGCCAGCAGTGGCCTGGGGCAGGGTGGCAATCAGCCCCAGCATTTT
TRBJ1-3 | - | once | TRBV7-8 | CASSLARSGNTIYF | TGTGCCAGCAGCTTAGCGCGCTCTGGAAACACCATATATTTT
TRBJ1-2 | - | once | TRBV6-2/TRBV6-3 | CASSSVSNYGYTF | TGTGCCAGCAGTTCGGTATCTAACTATGGCTACACCTTC
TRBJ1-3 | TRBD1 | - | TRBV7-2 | CASSSRTGGSGNTIYF | TGTGCCAGCAGCTCCAGAACAGGGGGGTCTGGAAACACCATATATTTT
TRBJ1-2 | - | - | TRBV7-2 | CASSFSPAESYGYTF | TGTGCCAGCAGCTTCTCTCCCGCGGAGAGCTATGGCTACACCTTC
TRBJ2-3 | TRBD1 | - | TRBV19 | CASSITGTGTSTDTQYF | TGTGCCAGTAGTATCACCGGGACAGGTACTAGCACAGATACGCAGTATTTT
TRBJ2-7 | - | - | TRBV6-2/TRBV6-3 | CASSYAGNSGEQYF | TGTGCCAGCAGTTACGCCGGGAATAGTGGCGAGCAGTACTTC
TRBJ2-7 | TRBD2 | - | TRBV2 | CASSEAETLADSYEQYF | TGTGCCAGCAGTGAAGCAGAGACTCTAGCGGACTCCTACGAGCAGTACTTC
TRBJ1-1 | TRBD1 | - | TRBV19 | CATQQGSETEAFF | TGTGCCACCCAACAGGGGTCGGAAACTGAAGCTTTCTTT
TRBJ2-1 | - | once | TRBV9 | CASSVSVSSYNEQFF | TGTGCCAGCAGCGTCTCTGTTAGCTCCTACAATGAGCAGTTCTTC
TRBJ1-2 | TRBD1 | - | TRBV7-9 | CASSPGTGGRSLYGYTF | TGTGCCAGCAGTCCAGGGACAGGGGGCCGATCGCTCTATGGCTACACCTTC
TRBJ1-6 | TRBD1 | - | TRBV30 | CASGQGHNSPLHF | TGTGCCTCAGGACAGGGTCATAATTCACCCCTCCACTTT
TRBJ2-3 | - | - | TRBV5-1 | CASSLGRYTDTQYF | TGCGCCAGCAGCTTGGGTAGATACACAGATACGCAGTATTTT
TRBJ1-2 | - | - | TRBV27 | CASSLQKTNYGYTF | TGTGCCAGCAGTTTACAGAAGACTAACTATGGCTACACCTTC
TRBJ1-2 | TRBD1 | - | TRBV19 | CASSDLSPGQVYVYGYTF | TGTGCCAGTTCGGACCTAAGTCCGGGACAGGTTTACGTCTATGGCTACACCTTC
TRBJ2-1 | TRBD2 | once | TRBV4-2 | CASSLPGGRDEQFF | TGTGCCAGCAGCCTGCCGGGGGGGAGGGATGAGCAGTTCTTC
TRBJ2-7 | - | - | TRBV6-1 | CASSARTARISYEQYF | TGTGCCAGCAGTGCCCGGACAGCCCGCATTTCCTACGAGCAGTACTTC
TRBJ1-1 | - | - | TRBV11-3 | CASSLVGDTEAFF | TGTGCCAGCAGCTTGGTGGGAGACACTGAAGCTTTCTTT
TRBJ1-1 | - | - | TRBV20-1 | CSASVLRVASNTEAFF | TGCAGTGCTAGTGTTCTGAGGGTCGCGTCGAACACTGAAGCTTTCTTT
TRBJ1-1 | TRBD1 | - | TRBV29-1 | CSVRDRGVSGTEAFF | TGCAGCGTCCGGGACAGGGGAGTTAGTGGCACTGAAGCTTTCTTT
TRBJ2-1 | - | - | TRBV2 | CASSVDFSYNEQFF | TGTGCCAGCAGCGTGGACTTTTCCTACAATGAGCAGTTCTTC
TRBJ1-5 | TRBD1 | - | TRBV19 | CASRERQGGNQPQHF | TGTGCCAGTAGAGAAAGACAGGGCGGCAATCAGCCCCAGCATTTT
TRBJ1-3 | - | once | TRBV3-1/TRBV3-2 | CASSQGPTAGNTIYF | TGTGCCAGCAGCCAAGGTCCAACTGCCGGAAACACCATATATTTT
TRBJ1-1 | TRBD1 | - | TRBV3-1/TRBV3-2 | CASSQDSSSGGVLNTEAFF | TGTGCCAGCAGCCAAGATTCCAGTTCAGGGGGCGTTTTGAACACTGAAGCTTTCTTT
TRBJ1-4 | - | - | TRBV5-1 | CASSLGVRAHSTNEKLFF | TGCGCCAGCAGCTTGGGAGTCAGGGCCCATTCAACTAATGAAAAACTGTTTTTT
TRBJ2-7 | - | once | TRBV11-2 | CASSLGHYEQYF | TGTGCCAGCAGCTTGGGCCACTACGAGCAGTACTTC
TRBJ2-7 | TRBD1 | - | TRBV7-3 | CASSWTGGDNEQYF | TGTGCCAGCAGCTGGACAGGGGGGGACAACGAGCAGTACTTC
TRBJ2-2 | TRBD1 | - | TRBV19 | CASSRPGQLNTGELFF | TGTGCCAGTAGTAGACCGGGACAGCTGAACACCGGGGAGCTGTTTTTT
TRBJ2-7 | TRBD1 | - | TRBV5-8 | CASRLGQGLYEQYF | TGTGCCAGCAGACTCGGACAGGGGCTGTACGAGCAGTACTTC
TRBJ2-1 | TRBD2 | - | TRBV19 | CASSMGGAYNEQFF | TGTGCCAGTAGTATGGGGGGGGCCTACAATGAGCAGTTCTTC
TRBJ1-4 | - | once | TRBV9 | CASSVASGNGEKLFF | TGTGCCAGCAGCGTAGCGTCAGGGAATGGGGAAAAACTGTTTTTT
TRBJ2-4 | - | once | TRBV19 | CASSIDFVRGRSAHIQYF | TGTGCCAGTAGTATAGATTTTGTTAGGGGCCGCTCAGCGCACATTCAGTACTTC
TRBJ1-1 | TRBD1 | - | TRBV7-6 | CASSLAPGGTPTEAFF | TGTGCCAGCAGCTTAGCGCCAGGGGGAACCCCCACTGAAGCTTTCTTT
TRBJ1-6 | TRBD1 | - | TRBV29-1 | CSVGTGMVNSPLHF | TGCAGCGTTGGGACAGGGATGGTTAATTCACCCCTCCACTTT
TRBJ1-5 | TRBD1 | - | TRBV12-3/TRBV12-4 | CASSRGPYQPQHF | TGTGCCAGCAGCAGGGGGCCCTATCAGCCCCAGCATTTT
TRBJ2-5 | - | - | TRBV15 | CATSSLDSFQETQYF | TGTGCCACCAGCAGCTTGGACAGTTTTCAAGAGACCCAGTACTTC
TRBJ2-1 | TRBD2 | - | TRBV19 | CASSSPGLAGPSSYNEQFF | TGTGCCAGTTCCTCACCGGGACTAGCGGGGCCTAGCTCCTACAATGAGCAGTTCTTC
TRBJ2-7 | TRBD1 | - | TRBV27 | CASGTGAYEQYF | TGTGCCAGCGGGACAGGTGCCTACGAGCAGTACTTC
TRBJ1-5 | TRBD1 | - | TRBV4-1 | CASSRSQGNSNQPQHF | TGCGCCAGCAGCCGTTCACAGGGGAACAGCAATCAGCCCCAGCATTTT
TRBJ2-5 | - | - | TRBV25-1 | CASSGRVETQYF | TGTGCCAGCAGTGGGAGGGTTGAGACCCAGTACTTC
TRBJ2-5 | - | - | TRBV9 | CASSVEGWVQETQYF | TGTGCCAGCAGCGTAGAGGGGTGGGTTCAGGAGACCCAGTACTTC
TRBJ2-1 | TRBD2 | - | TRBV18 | CASSPPGLAGGLYEQFF | TGTGCCAGCTCACCCCCCGGACTAGCGGGGGGGCTGTATGAGCAGTTCTTC
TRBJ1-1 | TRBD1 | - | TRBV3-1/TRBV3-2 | CASSPDRGWGTEAFF | TGTGCCAGCAGCCCCGACAGGGGTTGGGGCACTGAAGCTTTCTTT
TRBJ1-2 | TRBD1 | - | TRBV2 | CASSVGQGASGYTF | TGTGCCAGCAGTGTAGGGCAGGGGGCCTCTGGCTACACCTTC
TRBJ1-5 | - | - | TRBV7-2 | CASSFLGGSNQPQHF | TGTGCCAGCAGCTTCCTGGGAGGAAGCAATCAGCCCCAGCATTTT
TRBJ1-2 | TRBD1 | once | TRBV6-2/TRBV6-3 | CASSPIRGIGAYTF | TGTGCCAGCAGTCCCATCAGGGGGATCGGGGCCTACACCTTC
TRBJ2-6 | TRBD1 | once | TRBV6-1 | CASSEALGQGSGANVLTF | TGTGCCAGCAGTGAAGCGCTTGGACAGGGTTCCGGGGCCAACGTCCTGACTTTC
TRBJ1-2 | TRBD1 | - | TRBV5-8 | CASSYDRVHGYTF | TGTGCCAGCAGCTACGACAGGGTCCATGGCTACACCTTC
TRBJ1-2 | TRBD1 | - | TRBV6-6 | CASSQPGRSSGQGESYTF | TGTGCCAGCAGTCAACCCGGCCGGTCTAGCGGACAGGGAGAGAGCTACACCTTC
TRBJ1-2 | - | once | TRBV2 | CASRGRGANYGYTF | TGTGCCAGCAGAGGCAGGGGAGCGAACTATGGCTACACCTTC